The 19 T cell receptor beta chains listed next were all sequenced from one sample in a study of breast tumors, draining lymph nodes, adjacent tissues. TCRdb called the multiplex PCR reads again in MiXCR, with one record for every CDR3 protein. The table shows some 17,000 distinct CDR3 sequences, with 40% to 55% occurring only once. The sequenced material came from tumor-adjacent breast tissue. Every receptor here comes from a female donor with breast cancer. Some clones in this sample may be carry-over from other donors' samples.

As for this clonotype: Just one base apart from a much larger clone, this may be a read error. V usage is TRBV6-1 and J usage is TRBJ2-1; D perhaps matches TRBD2 (7 bases). This CDR3 has 14 residues. CDR1 is MNHNS, CDR2 SASEGT, per germline. The V gene lost 5 bases and the J gene lost 7 bases, with 15 bases spanning the gap. CDR3 amino acids: CASSHWGRGNEQFF. For the CDR3, the DNA is TGTGCCAGCAGTCATTGGGGGAGGGGGAATGAGCAGTTCTTC.

The V call is TRBV7-9, the J call TRBJ2-7, with 7 bases aligning to TRBD2. The germline gives CDR1 SEHNR, CDR2 FQNEAQ (reference sequence). The V and J ends lost 5 bases and 3 bases, in that order; junction bases with no gene match: 16. The CDR3 covers 17 residues. CDR3 sequence reads: CASSDRNGGGGGYEQYF. DNA for the CDR3: TGTGCCAGCAGCGACAGAAATGGGGGGGGTGGCGGCTACGAGCAGTACTTC.

The J gene is TRBJ1-5, the V gene TRBV11-2, with D uncertain. The V gene lost 8 bases and the J gene lost 9 bases, with 17 bases spanning the gap. CDR3 length: 13 amino acids. Germline CDR1 reads SGHAT; CDR2 reads FQNNGV. CDR3 nucleotides: TGTGCCAGCGACCAGGCACGAGATCGGCCCCAGCATTTT. It yields the protein CASDQARDRPQHF.

In this sample, this clonotype turned up many times. The junction differs from germline at one of its ends, possibly a read error. This chain uses TRBV6-5 with TRBJ2-1; D unresolved. Germline V gene data show CDR1 as MNHEY and CDR2 as SVGAGI. The CDR3 length is 16 residues. Written as DNA, the CDR3 is TGTGCCAGCAGTCACTCGTCAGGAAGCTCCTACAATGAGCAGTTCTTC. Translation gives CASSHSSGSSYNEQFF.

This clonotype was picked up one time. This chain's CDR3 is CASGGAGRFSEQYF. CDR3 nucleotide sequence: TGTGCCAGCGGGGGGGCAGGGCGATTTTCCGAGCAGTACTTC. The chain links TRBV6-5 to TRBJ2-7; D might be TRBD2 (7 bases). The length of the CDR3 is 14 residues. Trimming pared 8 bases from V and 6 bases from J, leaving 20 bases between. CDR1 is MNHEY and CDR2 is SVGAGI in the germline V gene.

The chain couples TRBV10-3 to TRBJ2-3; TRBD2 matches at 11 bases. The CDR3 loop spans 15 amino acids. Germline V gene data show CDR1 as ENHRY and CDR2 as SYGVKD. Trimming cost V 3 bases and J 5 bases; bases outside gene matches: 4. This CDR3 is CAISERLAGLDTQYF. In DNA, the CDR3 is TGTGCCATCAGTGAAAGACTAGCGGGGTTAGATACGCAGTATTTT.

By sample share, this clonotype is medium-sized (0.01 to 0.1%). The J gene is TRBJ2-3, the V gene TRBV7-9, with 8 bases lining up with TRBD2. The CDR3 runs 14 residues. Germline V gene lookup returns CDR1 SEHNR and CDR2 FQNEAQ (reference sequence). The V gene end was trimmed by 1 base and the J gene end by 5 bases; junction bases not matched to a gene: 2. In DNA, the CDR3 is TGTGCCAGCAGCTTAGACGCGGGGGGAGATACGCAGTATTTT. Its protein is CASSLDAGGDTQYF.

The CDR3 region has the DNA TGCAGCGTTGCAAGACAGGACCAACACCATGAGCAGTTCTTC. The encoded protein is CSVARQDQHHEQFF. This sequence joins TRBV29-1 and TRBJ2-1, with a weak D call TRBD1 (6 bases). Germline-derived CDR1 and CDR2 are SQVTM and ANQGSEA. V was trimmed by 4 bases and J by 8 bases, leaving 18 bases between them. CDR3 length: 14 residues.

Within the sample, this clonotype is medium-sized (0.01 to 0.1%). The CDR3 sequence is CAISETGSNQPQHF. CDR3 in DNA: TGTGCCATCAGTGAGACAGGTAGCAATCAGCCCCAGCATTTT. The gene calls are TRBV10-3 and TRBJ1-5, with a weak D call TRBD1 (5 bases). This CDR3 comprises 14 residues. With 2 bases removed from V and 0 bases from J, the gap between germline ends came to 5 bases. The germline V gene encodes CDR1 ENHRY and CDR2 SYGVKD.

The chain joins TRBV7-3 to TRBJ2-7; 11 positions match TRBD2. CDR3 size: 17 residues. V trimming: 5 bases; J trimming: 2 bases; junction bases outside the gene matches: 11. Germline lookup yields CDR1 SGHTA and CDR2 FQGTGA. CDR3 coding DNA: TGTGCCAGCAGCCCGGGAATTAGCGGGAGGGGCGCCTACGAGCAGTACTTC. Translation: CASSPGISGRGAYEQYF.

This chain uses TRBV5-8 with TRBJ2-7, with 10 nucleotides matching TRBD2. Per germline, CDR1 SGHTS and CDR2 YDEGEE. Trimming took 6 bases from V and 5 from J; bases not matched to a gene: 8. There are 14 residues in the CDR3. DNA for the CDR3: TGTGCCAGCACCAATCTAGCGGGAGCCCACGAGCAGTACTTC. This translates into CASTNLAGAHEQYF.

This clonotype was counted at least ten times. This chain joins TRBV19 and TRBJ1-3, with 8 bases that match TRBD1. The length of the CDR3 is 13 residues. Losses at the gene ends were 6 bases for V and 3 bases for J; bases not matched to a gene: 1. The germline CDR1 and CDR2 sequences are LNHDA and SQIVND (reference sequence). The CDR3 DNA reads TGTGCCAGTAGGGACAGGGTTGGAAACACCATATATTTT. It encodes CASRDRVGNTIYF.

Only a few counts were recorded for this clonotype. The rearrangement uses TRBV12-3 or TRBV12-4 and TRBJ2-5, with no clear D. V was shortened by 3 bases and J by 5 bases, with 4 bases between the two germline ends. The CDR3 runs to 11 residues. The DNA for the CDR3 is TGTGCCAGCAGTTTCGAGGAGACCCAGTACTTC. Its protein product is CASSFEETQYF.

Ten or more counts support this clonotype. A much larger clone sits a single nucleotide away, making a read error possible. This CDR3 is missing its conserved last phenylalanine or tryptophan, likely due to a read error. This sequence joins TRBV19 and TRBJ2-1; 11 bases fit TRBD2. The V segment lost 4 bases and the J segment 3 bases; nucleotides outside the gene matches: 5. The CDR3 consists of 16 residues. Germline V lookup: CDR1 LNHDA, CDR2 SQIVND (reference sequence). CDR3 amino acids: CASSTLAGGLYNEQFS. CDR3 DNA: TGTGCCAGTAGTACTTTAGCGGGGGGGCTCTACAATGAGCAGTTCTCC.

In its sample, this clonotype ranks as medium-sized. The gene calls are TRBV2 and TRBJ2-7, with 8 bases that match TRBD2. Germline trimming cut 3 bases from V and 2 bases from J; bases unmatched to any gene: 6. The CDR3 contains 15 residues. Germline-derived CDR1 and CDR2 are SNHLY and FYNNEI. The CDR3 region is CASSDSGGRTYEQYF. The CDR3 DNA sequence: TGTGCCAGCAGTGATTCGGGGGGGAGAACCTACGAGCAGTACTTC.

Turning to this clonotype: At one end the junction does not follow the germline gene, possibly because of a read error. The chain recombines TRBV7-9 with TRBJ2-4; 7 bases align to TRBD2. The germline V gene encodes CDR1 SEHNR and CDR2 FQNEAQ (reference sequence). The CDR3 is 14 amino acids. The CDR3 region has the DNA TGTGCCACCAGCTTATGGGGGAGGGAAAGCATTCAGTACTTC. It translates to CATSLWGRESIQYF.

This clonotype was seen ten or more times. This chain joins TRBV10-1 and TRBJ1-3; D possibly corresponds to TRBD1 (5 bases). V dropped 5 bases and J dropped 0 bases, with 5 bases sitting between them. CDR1 and CDR2 from the germline V gene are WNHNN and SYGVQD (reference sequence). CDR3 length equals 13 residues. The CDR3 loop reads CASSRGSGNTIYF. CDR3 DNA: TGCGCCAGCAGTAGGGGCTCTGGAAACACCATATATTTT.

This clonotype was seen at least ten times. This chain joins TRBV5-6 and TRBJ2-5; unclear D gene. Germline CDR1 SGHDT, CDR2 YYEEEE. The ends were cut back, 2 bases at V and 7 bases at J, with 15 bases in the middle. The CDR3 totals 14 residues. The CDR3 DNA follows: TGTGCCAGCAGCTTCGAACTCTTAGAAGGGACCCAGTACTTC. Amino acid sequence: CASSFELLEGTQYF.

This chain connects TRBV6-5 to TRBJ2-3; 13 nucleotides align to TRBD2. Losses at the gene ends were 9 bases for V and 3 bases for J; bases not matched to a gene: 3. The germline gives CDR1 MNHEY, CDR2 SVGAGI. The CDR3 consists of 14 residues. This chain's CDR3 is CARRLAGGTDTQYF. In DNA, the CDR3 is TGTGCCAGAAGACTAGCGGGGGGTACAGATACGCAGTATTTT.